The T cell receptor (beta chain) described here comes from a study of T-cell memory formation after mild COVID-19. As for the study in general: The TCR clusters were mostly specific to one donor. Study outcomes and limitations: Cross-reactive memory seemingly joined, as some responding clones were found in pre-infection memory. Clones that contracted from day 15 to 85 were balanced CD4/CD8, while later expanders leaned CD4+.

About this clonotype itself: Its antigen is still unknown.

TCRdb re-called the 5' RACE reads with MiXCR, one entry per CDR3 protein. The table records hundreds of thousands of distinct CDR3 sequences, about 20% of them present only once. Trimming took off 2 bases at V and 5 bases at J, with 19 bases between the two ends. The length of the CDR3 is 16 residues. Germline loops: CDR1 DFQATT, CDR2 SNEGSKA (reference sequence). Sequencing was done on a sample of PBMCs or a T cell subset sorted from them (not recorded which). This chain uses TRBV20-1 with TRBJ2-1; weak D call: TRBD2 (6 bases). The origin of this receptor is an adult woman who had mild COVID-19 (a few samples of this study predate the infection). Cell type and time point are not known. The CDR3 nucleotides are TGCAGTGCTAGAACCCCCCCTTCGGGACTTGACAATGAGCAGTTCTTC. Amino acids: CSARTPPSGLDNEQFF.